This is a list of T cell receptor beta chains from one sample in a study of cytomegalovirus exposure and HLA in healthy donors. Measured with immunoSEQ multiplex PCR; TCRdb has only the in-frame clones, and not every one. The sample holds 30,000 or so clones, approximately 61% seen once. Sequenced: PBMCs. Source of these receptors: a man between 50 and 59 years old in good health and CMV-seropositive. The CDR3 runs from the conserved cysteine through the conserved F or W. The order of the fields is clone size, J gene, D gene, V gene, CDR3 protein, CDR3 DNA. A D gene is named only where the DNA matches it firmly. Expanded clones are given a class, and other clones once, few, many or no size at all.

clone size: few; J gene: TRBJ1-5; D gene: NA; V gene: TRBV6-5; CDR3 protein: CASSRDRYSDQPQHF; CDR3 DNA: TGTGCCAGCAGTCGAGACAGGTATTCCGATCAGCCCCAGCATTTT
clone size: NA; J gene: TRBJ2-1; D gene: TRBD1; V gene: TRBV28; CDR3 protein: CASSSPRDRVNEQFF; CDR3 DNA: TGTGCCAGCAGTTCCCCCCGGGACAGGGTCAATGAGCAGTTCTTC
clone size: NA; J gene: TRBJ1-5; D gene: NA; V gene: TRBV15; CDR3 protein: CATSRGEHSQPQHF; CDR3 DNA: TGTGCCACCAGTCGGGGAGAGCATAGTCAGCCCCAGCATTTT
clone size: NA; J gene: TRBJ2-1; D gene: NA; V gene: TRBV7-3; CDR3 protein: CASSKYSSYNEQFF; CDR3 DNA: TGTGCCAGCAGCAAATACAGTTCCTACAATGAGCAGTTCTTC
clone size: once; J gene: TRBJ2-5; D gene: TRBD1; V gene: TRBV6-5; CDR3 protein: CASSFGTGLETQYF; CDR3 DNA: TGTGCCAGCAGTTTCGGGACAGGGTTGGAGACCCAGTACTTC
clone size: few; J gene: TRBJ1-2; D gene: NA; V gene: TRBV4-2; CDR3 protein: CASSQVVEGANYGYTF; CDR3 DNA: TGTGCCAGCAGCCAAGTTGTGGAGGGAGCTAACTATGGCTACACCTTC
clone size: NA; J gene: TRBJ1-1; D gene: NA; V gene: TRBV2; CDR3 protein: CASSGETEAFF; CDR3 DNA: TGTGCCAGCAGTGGAGAGACTGAAGCTTTCTTT
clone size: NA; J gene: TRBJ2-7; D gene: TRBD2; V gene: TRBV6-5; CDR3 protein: CASGRLADSYEQYF; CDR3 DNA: TGTGCCAGCGGCCGACTAGCGGACTCCTACGAGCAGTACTTC
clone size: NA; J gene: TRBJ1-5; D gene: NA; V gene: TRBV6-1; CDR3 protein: CASSEQVRHQPQHF; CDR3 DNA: TGTGCCAGCAGTGAACAGGTTAGGCATCAGCCCCAGCATTTT
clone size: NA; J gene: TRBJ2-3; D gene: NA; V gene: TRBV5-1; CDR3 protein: CASSPQIDTQYF; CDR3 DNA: TGCGCCAGCAGCCCACAGATTGATACGCAGTATTTT
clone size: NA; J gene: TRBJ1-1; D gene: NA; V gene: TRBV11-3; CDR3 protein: CASSLGQGENTEAFF; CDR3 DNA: TGTGCCAGCAGCTTAGGGCAAGGGGAGAACACTGAAGCTTTCTTT
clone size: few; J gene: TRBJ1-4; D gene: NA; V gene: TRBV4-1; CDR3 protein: CASSQGRGTNEKLFF; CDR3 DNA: TGCGCCAGCAGCCAAGGACGGGGAACTAATGAAAAACTGTTTTTT
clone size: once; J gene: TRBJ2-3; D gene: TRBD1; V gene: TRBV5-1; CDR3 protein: CASRIQGEWDTQYF; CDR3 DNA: TGCGCCAGCCGAATCCAGGGGGAATGGGATACGCAGTATTTT
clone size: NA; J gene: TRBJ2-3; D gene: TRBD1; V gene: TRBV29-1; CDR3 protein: CSANTGADTQYF; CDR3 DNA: TGCAGCGCCAACACAGGGGCAGATACGCAGTATTTT
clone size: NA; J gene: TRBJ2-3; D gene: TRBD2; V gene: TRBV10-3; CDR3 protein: CAISDPSGIFTDTQYF; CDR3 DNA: TGTGCCATCAGTGACCCGAGCGGGATTTTTACAGATACGCAGTATTTT
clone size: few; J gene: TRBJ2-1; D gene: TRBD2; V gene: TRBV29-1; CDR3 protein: CSVRTSGNNEQFF; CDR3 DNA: TGCAGCGTTCGGACTAGCGGGAACAATGAGCAGTTCTTC
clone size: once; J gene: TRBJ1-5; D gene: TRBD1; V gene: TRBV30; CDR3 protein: CAWSRYPRQGGNQPQHF; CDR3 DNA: TGTGCCTGGAGCCGCTATCCCCGACAGGGAGGCAATCAGCCCCAGCATTTT
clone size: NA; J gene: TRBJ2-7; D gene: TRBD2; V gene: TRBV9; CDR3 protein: CASSVRASGSEQYF; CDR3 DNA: TGTGCCAGCAGCGTAAGGGCTAGCGGGAGCGAGCAGTACTTC